The present TCR beta chain was sequenced within a study of T-cell reconstitution after alpha-beta-depleted transplantation in children. The CDR3 loop spans 18 amino acids. V was shortened by 11 bases and J by 4 bases, with 32 bases between the two germline ends. Germline V gene data show CDR1 as LGHDT and CDR2 as YNNKEL (reference sequence). The TCRbeta library incorporated unique molecular identifiers. TCRdb itself ran the PCR reads through MiXCR, one entry per CDR3 protein. The table records approximately 250,000 distinct CDR3 sequences, around 9.7% of them present only once. This clonotype appeared a few times.

This TCR came from a human donor who donated a stem cell graft to a child with SCID. The chain has TRBV3-1 and TRBJ1-2; tentative D call: TRBD1 (6 bases). The specimen comprised PBMCs from the stem cell graft donor, sampled from the stem cell graft. The CDR3 protein is CAFCLSGQKWWFGYGYTF. CDR3 bases: TGTGCCTTCTGTTTAAGCGGACAGAAGTGGTGGTTTGGCTATGGCTACACCTTC.